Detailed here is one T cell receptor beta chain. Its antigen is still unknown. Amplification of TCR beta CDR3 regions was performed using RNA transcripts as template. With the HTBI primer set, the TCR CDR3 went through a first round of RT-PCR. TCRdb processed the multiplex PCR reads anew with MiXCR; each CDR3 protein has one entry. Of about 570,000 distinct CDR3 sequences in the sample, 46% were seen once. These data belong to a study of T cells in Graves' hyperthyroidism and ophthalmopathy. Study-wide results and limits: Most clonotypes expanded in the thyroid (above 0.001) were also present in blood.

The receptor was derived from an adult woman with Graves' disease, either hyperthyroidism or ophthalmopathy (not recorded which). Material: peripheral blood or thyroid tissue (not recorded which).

The CDR3 sequence is CSARDTWEYGYTF. The CDR3, as DNA: TGCAGTGCTAGAGATACTTGGGAATATGGCTACACCTTC. V and J are TRBV20-1 and TRBJ1-2; D remains unclear. The length of the CDR3 is 13 residues. Germline CDR1 is DFQATT and CDR2 is SNEGSKA (reference sequence). V was shortened by 0 bases and J by 5 bases, with 10 bases between the two germline ends.